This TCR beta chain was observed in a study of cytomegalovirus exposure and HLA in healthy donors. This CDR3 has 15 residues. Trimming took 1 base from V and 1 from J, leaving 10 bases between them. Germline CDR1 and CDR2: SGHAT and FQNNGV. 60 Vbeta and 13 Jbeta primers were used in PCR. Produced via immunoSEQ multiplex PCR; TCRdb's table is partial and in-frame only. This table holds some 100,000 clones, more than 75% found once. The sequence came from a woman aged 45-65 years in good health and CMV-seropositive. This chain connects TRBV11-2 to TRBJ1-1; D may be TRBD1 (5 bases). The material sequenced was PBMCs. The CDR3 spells CASSLVGQTNTEAFF. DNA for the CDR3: TGTGCCAGCAGCTTAGTAGGACAAACGAACACTGAAGCTTTCTTT. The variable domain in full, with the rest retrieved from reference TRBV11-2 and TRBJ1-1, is EAGVAQSPRYKIIEKRQSVAFWCNPISGHATLYWYQQILGQGPKLLIQFQNNGVVDDSQLPKDRFSAERLKGVDSTLKIQPAKLEDSAVYLCASSLVGQTNTEAFFGQGTRLTVV.